The entry below gives a single TCR beta chain sequence along with its context. Repertoires were generated with immunoSEQ multiplex PCR, while TCRdb's copy carries only in-frame clones and drops some. The sample lists about 180,000 clones, 80% to 90% occurring once. The data derive from a study of blood T cell repertoires in COVID-19. In the study overall: COVID-19 samples from acute and convalescent phases originated in the United States, Italy and Spain. T cells, B-cell-depleted T cells, or PBMCs provided the cDNA or gDNA that served as material.

With 4 bases removed from V and 3 bases from J, the gap between germline ends came to 12 bases. CDR3 size: 14 residues. Germline assignment: CDR1 LGHDT and CDR2 YNNKEL (reference sequence). The sequencing input was peripheral blood. This sequence originates from a man aged 50-60 years with active or convalescent COVID-19. The chain couples TRBV3-1 (or the pseudogene TRBV3-2) to TRBJ1-1, with TRBD1 as a possible D gene (5 bases). The CDR3 is CASSPTGGYTEAFF. The CDR3 DNA reads TGTGCCAGCAGCCCAACCGGGGGTTACACTGAAGCTTTCTTT.